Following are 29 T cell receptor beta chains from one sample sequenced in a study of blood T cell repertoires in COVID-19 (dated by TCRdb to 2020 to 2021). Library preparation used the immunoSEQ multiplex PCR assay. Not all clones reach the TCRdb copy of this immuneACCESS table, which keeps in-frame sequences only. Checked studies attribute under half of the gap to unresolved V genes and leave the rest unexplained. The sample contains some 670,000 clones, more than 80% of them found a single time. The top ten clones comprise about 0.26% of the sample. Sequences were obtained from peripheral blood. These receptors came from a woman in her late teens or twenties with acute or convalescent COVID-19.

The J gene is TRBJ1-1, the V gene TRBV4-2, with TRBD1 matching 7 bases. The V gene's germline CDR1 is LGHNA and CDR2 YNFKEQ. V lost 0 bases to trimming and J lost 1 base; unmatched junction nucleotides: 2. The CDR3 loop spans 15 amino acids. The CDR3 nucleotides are TGTGCCAGCAGCCAAGATGAGGGGGCGAACACTGAAGCTTTCTTT. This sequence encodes CASSQDEGANTEAFF.

The CDR3 is CASRVETGTYNSPLHF. The CDR3 DNA sequence: TGCGCCAGCAGGGTTGAGACAGGGACTTATAATTCACCCCTCCACTTT. This chain uses TRBV5-1 with TRBJ1-6, with TRBD1 matching 7 bases. The junction had 9 bases not matched to a gene; V was cut back by 5 bases and J by 4 bases. The CDR3 sequence is 16 residues long. The V gene's germline CDR1 is SGHRS and CDR2 YFSETQ. Filled out from reference TRBV5-1 and TRBJ1-6, the complete variable domain reads KAGVTQTPRYLIKTRGQQVTLSCSPISGHRSVSWYQQTPGQGLQFLFEYFSETQRNKGNFPGRFSGRQFSNSRSEMNVSTLELGDSALYLCASRVETGTYNSPLHFGNGTRLTVT.

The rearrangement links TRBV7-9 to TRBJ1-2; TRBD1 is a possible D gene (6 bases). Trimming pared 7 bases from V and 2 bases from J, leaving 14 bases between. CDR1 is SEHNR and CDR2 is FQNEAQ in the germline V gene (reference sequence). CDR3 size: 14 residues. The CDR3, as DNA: TGTGCCAGCAACCCCGCAGGGGAAAACTATGGCTACACCTTC. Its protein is CASNPAGENYGYTF. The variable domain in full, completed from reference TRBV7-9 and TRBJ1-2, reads DTGVSQNPRHKITKRGQNVTFRCDPISEHNRLYWYRQTLGQGPEFLTYFQNEAQLEKSRLLSDRFSAERPKGSFSTLEIQRTEQGDSAMYLCASNPAGENYGYTFGSGTRLTVV.

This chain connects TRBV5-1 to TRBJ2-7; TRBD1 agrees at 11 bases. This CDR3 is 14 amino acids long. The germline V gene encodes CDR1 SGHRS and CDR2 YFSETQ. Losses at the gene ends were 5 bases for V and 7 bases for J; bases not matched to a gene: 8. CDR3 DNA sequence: TGCGCCAGCAGGGGCGGACAGGGGGCAGTTGAGCAGTACTTC. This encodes CASRGGQGAVEQYF.

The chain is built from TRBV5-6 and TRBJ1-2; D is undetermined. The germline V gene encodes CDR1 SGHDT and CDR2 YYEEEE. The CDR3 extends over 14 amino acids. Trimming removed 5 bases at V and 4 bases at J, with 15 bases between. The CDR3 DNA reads TGTGCCAGCAGTAAGTCGCGGGGATCCTATGGCTACACCTTC. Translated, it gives CASSKSRGSYGYTF.

CDR3 nucleotides: TGTGCCAGCGACCGCGGGCTCGGAGAGGCTTTCTTT. As protein: CASDRGLGEAFF. This chain links TRBV25-1 with TRBJ1-1; D unclear. Trimming stripped 8 bases from V and 11 bases from J, with 18 bases between. The length of the CDR3 is 12 residues. Per the germline V gene, CDR1 is MGHDK and CDR2 is SYGVNS. Using reference TRBV25-1 and TRBJ1-1 for the parts outside the CDR3, the full variable domain is EADIYQTPRYLVIGTGKKITLECSQTMGHDKMYWYQQDPGMELHLIHYSYGVNSTEKGDLSSESTVSRIRTEHFPLTLESARPSHTSQYLCASDRGLGEAFFGQGTRLTVV.

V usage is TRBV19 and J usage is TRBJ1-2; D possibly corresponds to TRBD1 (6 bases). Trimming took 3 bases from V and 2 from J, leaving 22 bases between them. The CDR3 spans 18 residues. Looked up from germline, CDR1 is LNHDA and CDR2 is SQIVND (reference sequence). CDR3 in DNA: TGTGCCAGTAGTATGGGAGGGACAAATGGCTTCTCCAACTATGGCTACACCTTC. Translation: CASSMGGTNGFSNYGYTF.

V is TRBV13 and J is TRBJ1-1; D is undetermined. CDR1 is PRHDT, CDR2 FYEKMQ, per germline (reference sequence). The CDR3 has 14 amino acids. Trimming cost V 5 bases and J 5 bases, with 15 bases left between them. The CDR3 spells CASSPRARSTEAFF. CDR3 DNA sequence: TGTGCCAGCAGCCCGAGGGCTAGGAGTACTGAAGCTTTCTTT.

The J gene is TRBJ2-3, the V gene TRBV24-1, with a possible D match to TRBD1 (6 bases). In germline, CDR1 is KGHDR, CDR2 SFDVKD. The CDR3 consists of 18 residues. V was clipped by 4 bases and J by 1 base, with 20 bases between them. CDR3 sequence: CATSDRQVLGAGTDTQYF. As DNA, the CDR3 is TGTGCCACCAGTGACCGACAGGTTCTGGGAGCGGGCACAGATACGCAGTATTTT.

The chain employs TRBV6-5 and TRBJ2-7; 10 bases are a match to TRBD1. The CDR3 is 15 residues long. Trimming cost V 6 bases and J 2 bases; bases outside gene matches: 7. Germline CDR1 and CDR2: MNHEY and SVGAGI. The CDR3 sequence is CASSVAGQGAYEQYF. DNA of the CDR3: TGTGCCAGCAGCGTGGCAGGACAGGGGGCCTACGAGCAGTACTTC.

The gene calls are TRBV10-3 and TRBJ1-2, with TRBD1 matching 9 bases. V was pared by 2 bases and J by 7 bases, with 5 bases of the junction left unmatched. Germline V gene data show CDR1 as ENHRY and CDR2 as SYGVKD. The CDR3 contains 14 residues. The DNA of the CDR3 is TGTGCCATCAGTGAGCCGGGACAGGGTGGTGGCTACACCTTC. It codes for CAISEPGQGGGYTF.

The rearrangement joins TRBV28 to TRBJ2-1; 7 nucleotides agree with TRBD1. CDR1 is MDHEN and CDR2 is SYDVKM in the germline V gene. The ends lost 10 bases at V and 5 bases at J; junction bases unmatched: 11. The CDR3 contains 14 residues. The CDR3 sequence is CATVRQGRNNEQFF. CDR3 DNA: TGTGCCACCGTACGACAGGGACGGAACAATGAGCAGTTCTTC. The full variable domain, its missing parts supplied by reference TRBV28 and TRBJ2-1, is DVKVTQSSRYLVKRTGEKVFLECVQDMDHENMFWYRQDPGLGLRLIYFSYDVKMKEKGDIPEGYSVSREKKERFSLILESASTNQTSMYLCATVRQGRNNEQFFGPGTRLTVL.

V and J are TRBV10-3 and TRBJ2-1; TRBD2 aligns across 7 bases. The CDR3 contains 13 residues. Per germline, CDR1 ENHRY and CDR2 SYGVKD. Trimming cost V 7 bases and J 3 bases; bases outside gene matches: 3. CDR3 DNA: TGTGCCATCAAGGGACTAAACTACAATGAGCAGTTCTTC. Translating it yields CAIKGLNYNEQFF.

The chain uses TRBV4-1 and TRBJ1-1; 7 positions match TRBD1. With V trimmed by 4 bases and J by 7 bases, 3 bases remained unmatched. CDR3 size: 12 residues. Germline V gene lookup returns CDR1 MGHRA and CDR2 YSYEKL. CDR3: CASSRGQNEAFF. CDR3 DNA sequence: TGCGCCAGCAGCCGGGGACAGAATGAAGCTTTCTTT.

DNA for the CDR3: TGTGCCAGCAGCTCTCGACAGGAATACAATGAGCAGTTCTTC. This translates into CASSSRQEYNEQFF. This rearrangement joins TRBV7-9 to TRBJ2-1; D possibly corresponds to TRBD1 (6 bases). Looked up from germline, CDR1 is SEHNR and CDR2 is FQNEAQ (reference sequence). This CDR3 has 14 residues. V was cut by 4 bases and J by 4 bases, with 11 bases left in between. Combining the CDR3 with reference TRBV7-9 and TRBJ2-1 gives the whole variable domain DTGVSQNPRHKITKRGQNVTFRCDPISEHNRLYWYRQTLGQGPEFLTYFQNEAQLEKSRLLSDRFSAERPKGSFSTLEIQRTEQGDSAMYLCASSSRQEYNEQFFGPGTRLTVL.

The CDR3 sequence is CASSEGQGSNQPQHF. In DNA, the CDR3 is TGTGCCAGCAGTGAGGGACAGGGCAGCAATCAGCCCCAGCATTTT. The V gene is TRBV6-2 or TRBV6-3, the J gene TRBJ1-5, with TRBD1 matching 9 bases. Germline V CDR1 and CDR2: MNHEY, SVGEGT. CDR3 length: 15 amino acids. J lost 1 base, V lost 5 bases, and 3 bases had no gene match.

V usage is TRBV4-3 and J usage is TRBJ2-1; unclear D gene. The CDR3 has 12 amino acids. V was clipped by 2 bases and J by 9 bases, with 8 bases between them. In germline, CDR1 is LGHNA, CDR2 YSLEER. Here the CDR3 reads CASSQPNSEQFF. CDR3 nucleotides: TGCGCCAGCAGCCAACCGAACAGTGAGCAGTTCTTC.

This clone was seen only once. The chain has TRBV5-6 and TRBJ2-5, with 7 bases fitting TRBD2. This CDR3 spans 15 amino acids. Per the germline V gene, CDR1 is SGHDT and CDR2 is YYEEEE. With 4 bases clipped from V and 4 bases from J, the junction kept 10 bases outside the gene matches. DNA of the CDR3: TGTGCCAGCAGCCCCGGTGGCACGGGGGGAGAGACCCAGTACTTC. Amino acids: CASSPGGTGGETQYF.

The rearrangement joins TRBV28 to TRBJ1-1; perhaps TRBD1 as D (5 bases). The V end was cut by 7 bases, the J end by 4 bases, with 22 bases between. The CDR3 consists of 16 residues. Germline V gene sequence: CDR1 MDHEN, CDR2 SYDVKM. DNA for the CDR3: TGTGCCAGCACCCGGGGGGGACTGGGAAGTATCACTGAAGCTTTCTTT. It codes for CASTRGGLGSITEAFF.

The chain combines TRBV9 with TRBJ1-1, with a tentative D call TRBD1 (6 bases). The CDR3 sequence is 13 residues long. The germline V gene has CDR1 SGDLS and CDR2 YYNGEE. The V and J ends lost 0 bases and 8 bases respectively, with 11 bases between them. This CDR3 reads CASSVGPGQEAFF. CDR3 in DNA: TGTGCCAGCAGCGTAGGTCCGGGACAAGAAGCTTTCTTT.

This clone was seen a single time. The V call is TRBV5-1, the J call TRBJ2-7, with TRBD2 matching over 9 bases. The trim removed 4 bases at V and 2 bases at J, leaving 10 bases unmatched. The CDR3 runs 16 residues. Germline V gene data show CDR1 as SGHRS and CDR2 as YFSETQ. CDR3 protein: CASSAHYQRGAYEQYF. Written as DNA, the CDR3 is TGCGCCAGCAGCGCACACTACCAGCGGGGGGCCTACGAGCAGTACTTC.

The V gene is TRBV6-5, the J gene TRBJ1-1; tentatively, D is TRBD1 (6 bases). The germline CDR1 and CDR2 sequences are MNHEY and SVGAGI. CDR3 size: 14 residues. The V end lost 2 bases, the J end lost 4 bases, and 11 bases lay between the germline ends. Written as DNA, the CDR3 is TGTGCCAGCAGTTACCTGGGGGCGACCACTGAAGCTTTCTTT. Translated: CASSYLGATTEAFF.

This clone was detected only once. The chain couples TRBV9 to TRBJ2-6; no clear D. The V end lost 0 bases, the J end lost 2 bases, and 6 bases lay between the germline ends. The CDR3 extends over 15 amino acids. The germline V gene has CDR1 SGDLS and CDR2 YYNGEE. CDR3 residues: CASSVAIPGANVLTF. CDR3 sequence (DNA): TGTGCCAGCAGCGTAGCTATTCCTGGGGCCAACGTCCTGACTTTC.

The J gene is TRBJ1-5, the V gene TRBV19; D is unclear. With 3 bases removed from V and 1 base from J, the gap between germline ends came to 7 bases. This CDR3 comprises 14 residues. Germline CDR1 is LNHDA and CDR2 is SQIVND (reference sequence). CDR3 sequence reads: CASSIKLSNQPQHF. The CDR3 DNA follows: TGTGCCAGTAGTATCAAACTGAGCAATCAGCCCCAGCATTTT.

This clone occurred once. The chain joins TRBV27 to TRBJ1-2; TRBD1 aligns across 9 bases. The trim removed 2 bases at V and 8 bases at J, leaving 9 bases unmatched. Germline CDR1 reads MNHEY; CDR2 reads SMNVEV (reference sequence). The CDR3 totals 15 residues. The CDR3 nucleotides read TGTGCCAGCAGTTTACTTACAGGGGGCGCCGGGGGCTACACCTTC. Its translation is CASSLLTGGAGGYTF.

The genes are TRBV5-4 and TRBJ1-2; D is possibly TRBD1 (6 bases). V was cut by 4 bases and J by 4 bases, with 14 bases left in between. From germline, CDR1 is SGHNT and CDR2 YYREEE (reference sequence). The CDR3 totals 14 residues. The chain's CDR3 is CASSGTDSSYGYTF. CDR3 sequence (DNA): TGTGCCAGCAGCGGAACGGACAGCAGCTATGGCTACACCTTC.

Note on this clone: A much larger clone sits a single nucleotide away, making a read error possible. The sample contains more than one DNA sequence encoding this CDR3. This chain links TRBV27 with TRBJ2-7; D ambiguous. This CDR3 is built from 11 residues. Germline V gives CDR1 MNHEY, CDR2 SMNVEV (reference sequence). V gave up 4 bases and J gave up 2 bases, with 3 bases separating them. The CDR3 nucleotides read TGTGCCAGCAGTTCCGCCTACGAGCAGTACTTC. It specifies CASSSAYEQYF.

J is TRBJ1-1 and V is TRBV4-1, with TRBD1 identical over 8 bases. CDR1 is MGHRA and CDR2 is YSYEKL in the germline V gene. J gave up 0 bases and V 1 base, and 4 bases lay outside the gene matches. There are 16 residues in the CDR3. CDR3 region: CASSQGTGGMNTEAFF. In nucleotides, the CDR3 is TGCGCCAGCAGCCAAGGCACAGGGGGGATGAACACTGAAGCTTTCTTT.

CDR3 sequence (DNA): TGTGCCAGCAGCTCTTCAGGCCTTGGAGGCTACACCTTC. This codes for CASSSSGLGGYTF. The chain couples TRBV5-4 to TRBJ1-2; D gene uncertain. The CDR3 sequence is 13 residues long. Trimming removed 3 bases at V and 8 bases at J, with 14 bases between. Germline-derived CDR1 and CDR2 are SGHNT and YYREEE (reference sequence).